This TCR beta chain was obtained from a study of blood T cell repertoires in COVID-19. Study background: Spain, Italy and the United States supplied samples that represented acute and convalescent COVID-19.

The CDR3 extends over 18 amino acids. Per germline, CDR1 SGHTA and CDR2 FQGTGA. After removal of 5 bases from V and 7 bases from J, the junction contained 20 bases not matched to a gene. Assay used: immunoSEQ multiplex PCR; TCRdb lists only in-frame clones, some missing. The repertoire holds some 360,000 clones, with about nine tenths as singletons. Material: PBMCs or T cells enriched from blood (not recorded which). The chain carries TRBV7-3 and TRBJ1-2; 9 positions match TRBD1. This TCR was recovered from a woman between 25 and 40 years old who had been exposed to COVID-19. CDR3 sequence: CASSPTGGASPLSGGYTF. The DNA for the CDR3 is TGTGCCAGCAGCCCTACAGGGGGCGCTTCCCCGTTATCTGGTGGCTACACCTTC.